One sample yielded the 24 T cell receptor beta chains listed below, sequenced in a study of blood T cell repertoires in COVID-19. Measured with immunoSEQ multiplex PCR; TCRdb has only the in-frame clones, and not every one. The profile shows fewer than 250,000 clones, around 90% of them singletons. Sequencing used PBMCs or T cells enriched from blood (not recorded which). The receptors stem from a man between 25 and 39 years old who had been exposed to COVID-19.

In DNA form, the CDR3 reads TGTGCCAGCAGCGGGACAGGGAGGGATCAGCCCCAGCATTTT. Amino acids: CASSGTGRDQPQHF. The rearrangement joins TRBV5-6 to TRBJ1-5; TRBD1 aligns across 9 bases. V lost 4 bases, J lost 5 bases, and 4 bases stayed unmatched. The germline V gene has CDR1 SGHDT and CDR2 YYEEEE. CDR3 length: 14 amino acids.

This clone was seen once. The J gene is TRBJ1-3, the V gene TRBV7-9, with no clear D. CDR3 length: 16 amino acids. The V and J ends lost 5 bases and 0 bases respectively, with 14 bases between them. Germline CDR1 and CDR2: SEHNR and FQNEAQ (reference sequence). The CDR3 protein is CASSPNTVTSGNTIYF. CDR3 DNA: TGTGCCAGCAGCCCTAATACAGTGACCTCTGGAAACACCATATATTTT.

V usage is TRBV4-3 and J usage is TRBJ1-3; tentatively, D is TRBD1 (5 bases). Trimming took 1 base from V and 4 from J, leaving 14 bases between them. The CDR3 loop spans 16 amino acids. The germline gives CDR1 LGHNA, CDR2 YSLEER. CDR3 protein: CASSQAPGAIGNTIYF. In DNA form, the CDR3 reads TGCGCCAGCAGCCAAGCGCCTGGGGCGATAGGAAACACCATATATTTT.

This rearrangement joins TRBV5-1 to TRBJ1-4; D is ambiguous. CDR3 length equals 14 residues. Germline values: CDR1 SGHRS, CDR2 YFSETQ. Trimming cost V 0 bases and J 11 bases, with 14 bases left between them. The CDR3 region has the DNA TGCGCCAGCAGCTTGGGGGTAAGGAGTGACAAACTGTTTTTT. It specifies CASSLGVRSDKLFF.

The chain links TRBV9 to TRBJ2-7; 11 bases map to TRBD1. The ends lost 3 bases at V and 2 bases at J; junction bases unmatched: 4. CDR1 is SGDLS, CDR2 YYNGEE, per germline. CDR3 length: 15 residues. The CDR3 protein is CASSAGTGGAYEQYF. DNA for the CDR3: TGTGCCAGCAGCGCCGGGACAGGGGGAGCCTACGAGCAGTACTTC.

This chain connects TRBV6-5 to TRBJ2-2, with D hard to call. The germline V gene has CDR1 MNHEY and CDR2 SVGAGI. The CDR3 runs to 11 residues. With 4 bases removed from V and 8 bases from J, the gap between germline ends came to 5 bases. The CDR3 protein is CASSFLGELFF. CDR3 nucleotide sequence: TGTGCCAGCAGTTTTCTTGGGGAGCTGTTTTTT.

This clone was picked up one time. The V call is TRBV19, the J call TRBJ1-4; 9 bases are shared with TRBD1. The V segment lost 5 bases and the J segment 7 bases; nucleotides outside the gene matches: 8. From germline, CDR1 is LNHDA and CDR2 SQIVND (reference sequence). There are 15 residues in the CDR3. The CDR3 sequence is CASSPWDRVFEKLFF. Written as DNA, the CDR3 is TGTGCCAGTAGTCCATGGGACAGGGTGTTTGAAAAACTGTTTTTT.

The V call is TRBV3-1 (or the pseudogene TRBV3-2), the J call TRBJ2-2; 9 positions match TRBD2. This CDR3 has 15 residues. The ends lost 5 bases at V and 4 bases at J; junction bases unmatched: 5. Germline loops: CDR1 LGHDT, CDR2 YNNKEL (reference sequence). CDR3 protein: CASSSLAGATGELFF. CDR3 coding DNA: TGTGCCAGCAGCTCCTTAGCGGGGGCCACCGGGGAGCTGTTTTTT.

The V and J genes are TRBV2 and TRBJ1-3, with D possibly TRBD1 on 6 matching bases. The V gene's germline CDR1 is SNHLY and CDR2 FYNNEI. Between the trimmed V and J ends, which lost 9 bases and 0 bases, there was a span of 9 bases. The CDR3 contains 13 residues. CDR3 protein: CARTGVSGNTIYF. The CDR3 DNA reads as TGTGCCAGGACAGGTGTCTCTGGAAACACCATATATTTT.

This chain connects TRBV11-3 to TRBJ2-2, with 9 bases aligning to TRBD1. CDR1 and CDR2 from the germline V gene are SGHNT and YENEEA. Trimming removed 5 bases from V and 0 bases from J; junction bases left unmatched: 1. This CDR3 has 15 amino acids. In DNA form, the CDR3 reads TGTGCCAGCAGCCGGGACAGGGCGAACACCGGGGAGCTGTTTTTT. Its protein product is CASSRDRANTGELFF.

This chain connects TRBV6-1 to TRBJ2-1; 8 positions agree with TRBD2. The CDR3 totals 16 residues. With 1 base clipped from V and 3 bases from J, the junction kept 5 bases outside the gene matches. The germline V gene has CDR1 MNHNS and CDR2 SASEGT. The CDR3 DNA reads TGTGCCAGCAGTGAAGTAGAGCGGGGGTTCTACAATGAGCAGTTCTTC. It is translated as CASSEVERGFYNEQFF.

This clone showed up just once. The rearrangement joins TRBV2 to TRBJ1-2; TRBD1 matches at 8 bases. V shed 6 bases and J 6 bases; nucleotides not matched to a gene: 15. The V gene's germline CDR1 is SNHLY and CDR2 FYNNEI. The CDR3 runs 16 residues. The chain's CDR3 is CASSPTPGQALDGYTF. The DNA of the CDR3 is TGTGCCAGCAGCCCCACCCCGGGACAGGCCTTAGATGGCTACACCTTC.

The chain carries TRBV4-2 and TRBJ2-2, with D possibly being TRBD2 (6 bases). The CDR3 is 16 amino acids. Germline CDR1 is LGHNA and CDR2 is YNFKEQ. V dropped 3 bases and J dropped 1 base, with 12 bases sitting between them. Written as DNA, the CDR3 is TGTGCCAGCAGCCACCCGGACTACCTGAACACCGGGGAGCTGTTTTTT. Translated: CASSHPDYLNTGELFF.

The V and J genes are TRBV5-6 and TRBJ1-4; weak D call: TRBD1 (5 bases). V was clipped by 2 bases and J by 4 bases, with 9 bases between them. The CDR3 covers 14 residues. Germline V gives CDR1 SGHDT, CDR2 YYEEEE. The chain's CDR3 is CASSFRGINEKLFF. The CDR3 bases are TGTGCCAGCAGCTTCCGGGGGATTAATGAAAAACTGTTTTTT.

This chain uses TRBV29-1 with TRBJ1-1, with D perhaps matching TRBD1 (6 bases). This CDR3 comprises 14 residues. Germline assignment: CDR1 SQVTM and CDR2 ANQGSEA. Trimming shortened V by 1 base and J by 3 bases, and 12 bases separated the two germline ends. The CDR3 region has the DNA TGCAGCGTTGAAGTCGGAGGGGGGGACACTGAAGCTTTCTTT. Encoded protein: CSVEVGGGDTEAFF.

CDR3 amino acids: CASSLTVSSYNEQFF. CDR3 coding DNA: TGTGCCAGCAGCTTGACAGTCAGCTCCTACAATGAGCAGTTCTTC. The chain employs TRBV5-6 and TRBJ2-1; D is ambiguous. This CDR3 has 15 residues. The V and J ends lost 1 base and 0 bases respectively, with 8 bases between them. Germline V gene sequence: CDR1 SGHDT, CDR2 YYEEEE.

The chain carries TRBV11-2 and TRBJ1-5; a weak D match, TRBD1 (6 bases). Deletions cut 5 bases from V and 2 bases from J, with 19 bases between. Germline CDR1 and CDR2: SGHAT and FQNNGV. The CDR3 is 17 amino acids. In DNA form, the CDR3 reads TGTGCCAGCAGCACAGGGTCTCGACTTAGGGGCAATCAGCCCCAGCATTTT. Its translation is CASSTGSRLRGNQPQHF.

This clone showed up just a few times. Other nucleotide sequences in the sample specify the same CDR3. This sequence joins TRBV25-1 and TRBJ2-5; perhaps TRBD1 as D (5 bases). The V gene's germline CDR1 is MGHDK and CDR2 SYGVNS. Between the trimmed V and J ends, which lost 2 bases and 0 bases, there was a span of 7 bases. This CDR3 comprises 14 residues. The CDR3 loop reads CASSEPGNQETQYF. CDR3 DNA sequence: TGTGCCAGCAGTGAACCAGGGAACCAAGAGACCCAGTACTTC.

Regarding this clone: The same CDR3 also results from other DNA sequences found in this sample. The rearrangement joins TRBV2 to TRBJ1-5; 8 nucleotides align to TRBD1. Trimming removed 6 bases from V and 4 bases from J; junction bases left unmatched: 2. The CDR3 totals 13 residues. Germline V gives CDR1 SNHLY, CDR2 FYNNEI. CDR3 in amino acids: CASRDRGNQPQHF. CDR3 sequence (DNA): TGTGCCAGCAGAGACAGGGGTAATCAGCCCCAGCATTTT.

This chain joins TRBV7-2 and TRBJ2-3; 7 bases are shared with TRBD1. This CDR3 is 13 amino acids long. V lost 1 base to trimming and J lost 6 bases; unmatched junction nucleotides: 1. The germline gives CDR1 SGHTA, CDR2 FQGNSA. CDR3 in amino acids: CASSLVRGDTQYF. The CDR3 DNA is TGTGCCAGCAGCTTAGTCAGGGGGGATACGCAGTATTTT. Full variable domain (rest looked up from reference TRBV7-2 and TRBJ2-3): GAGVSQSPSNKVTEKGKDVELRCDPISGHTALYWYRQSLGQGLEFLIYFQGNSAPDKSGLPSDRFSAERTGGSVSTLTIQRTQQEDSAVYLCASSLVRGDTQYFGPGTRLTVL.

V usage is TRBV5-4 and J usage is TRBJ2-1; D remains ambiguous. With 6 bases removed from V and 9 bases from J, the gap between germline ends came to 13 bases. CDR3 length: 12 residues. From germline, CDR1 is SGHNT and CDR2 YYREEE (reference sequence). CDR3: CASNPRFGEQFF. In nucleotides, the CDR3 is TGTGCCAGCAATCCTCGATTCGGTGAGCAGTTCTTC.

The V and J genes are TRBV13 and TRBJ2-3, with 13 bases lining up with TRBD2. The J segment lost 6 bases and the V segment lost 5 bases, leaving 5 bases of the junction unmatched. The CDR3 extends over 15 amino acids. Looked up from germline, CDR1 is PRHDT and CDR2 is FYEKMQ (reference sequence). Here the CDR3 DNA reads TGTGCCAGCAGCCTAAAACTAGCGGGAGGGGATACGCAGTATTTT. Translated, it gives CASSLKLAGGDTQYF.

This clone was recorded once. The chain employs TRBV7-6 and TRBJ2-3, with D unclear. The CDR3 is 16 amino acids. The germline V and J ends were trimmed by 1 base and 2 bases, with 13 bases remaining between them. Germline assignment: CDR1 SGHVS and CDR2 FNYEAQ. This CDR3 is CASSLGGSVPTDTQYF. Here the CDR3 DNA reads TGTGCCAGCAGCTTAGGAGGCTCCGTCCCCACAGATACGCAGTATTTT.

V gene TRBV5-1 combines with J gene TRBJ2-2; D possibly corresponds to TRBD1 (6 bases). Germline V lookup: CDR1 SGHRS, CDR2 YFSETQ. This CDR3 region has 16 residues. The V end lost 4 bases, the J end lost 3 bases, and 16 bases lay between the germline ends. CDR3 amino acids: CASSPVWGLDTGELFF. The CDR3 DNA is TGCGCCAGCAGCCCTGTGTGGGGGCTTGACACCGGGGAGCTGTTTTTT.